The 5 T cell receptor beta chains below all came from one sample that was sequenced in a study of T-cell memory formation after mild COVID-19. TCRdb re-called the 5' RACE reads with MiXCR, one entry per CDR3 protein. The repertoire holds 150,000 to 200,000 distinct CDR3 sequences, with roughly 13% as singletons. Sequences were obtained from PBMCs or a T cell subset sorted from them (not recorded which). All receptors come from a man between 18 and 35 years old who had mild COVID-19 (a few samples of this study predate the infection). Cell type and time point are not known.

CDR3 sequence (DNA): TGCAGTGCCCCAGTTCAGGAGGCTCTTTCTGGCTACACCTTC. Encoded protein: CSAPVQEALSGYTF. The V gene is TRBV20-1, the J gene TRBJ1-2, with D unclear. The length of the CDR3 is 14 residues. Germline V lookup: CDR1 DFQATT, CDR2 SNEGSKA (reference sequence). Trimming removed 6 bases at V and 7 bases at J, with 21 bases between.

CDR3: CASSASGAIQYF. CDR3 nucleotides: TGTGCCAGCAGCGCTTCCGGGGCAATCCAGTACTTC. The chain has TRBV7-2 and TRBJ2-4; D is tentatively TRBD1 or TRBD2 (5 bases each). V was cut by 5 bases and J by 13 bases, with 15 bases left in between. This CDR3 is built from 12 residues. Germline assignment: CDR1 SGHTA and CDR2 FQGNSA.

The V and J genes are TRBV20-1 and TRBJ1-1; D is uncertain. Germline V gene lookup returns CDR1 DFQATT and CDR2 SNEGSKA (reference sequence). With 8 bases removed from V and 1 base from J, the gap between germline ends came to 8 bases. CDR3 length equals 11 residues. The CDR3 is CSPLKNTEAFF. For the CDR3, the DNA is TGCAGTCCCCTCAAGAACACTGAAGCTTTCTTT.

This clonotype was observed a handful of times. V and J are TRBV10-3 and TRBJ1-1; D perhaps matches TRBD1 (5 bases). There are 14 residues in the CDR3. Germline V gene sequence: CDR1 ENHRY, CDR2 SYGVKD. V dropped 3 bases and J dropped 0 bases, with 8 bases sitting between them. CDR3 DNA sequence: TGTGCCATCAGTGATCGGGGCATGAACACTGAAGCTTTCTTT. It yields the protein CAISDRGMNTEAFF.

The chain carries TRBV4-3 and TRBJ1-5; D unclear. Germline assignment: CDR1 LGHNA and CDR2 YSLEER. The CDR3 loop spans 14 amino acids. Trimming stripped 0 bases from V and 6 bases from J, with 9 bases between. CDR3 DNA: TGCGCCAGCAGCCAAGAATTTGGCTTTCAGCCCCAGCATTTT. Protein sequence: CASSQEFGFQPQHF.